The next 5 T cell receptor beta chains were all read from a single sample in a study of CD8 T cells in Susac syndrome. RNA in amounts of 0.5 to 1 ug was reverse transcribed with random hexamers. TCRdb used MiXCR to reprocess the immunoSEQ multiplex PCR reads, holding one entry per CDR3 protein. Here the sample spans about 71,000 distinct CDR3 sequences, roughly 95% being singletons. Material for sequencing was CD4+ T cells from PBMCs. Source of these receptors: a human donor with multiple sclerosis.

In regard to this clonotype: Without the conserved terminal phenylalanine or tryptophan, this CDR3 likely stems from a read error. V and J are TRBV24-1 and TRBJ2-7; TRBD1 matches 8 bases. There are 12 residues in the CDR3. Germline trimming cut 11 bases from V and 3 bases from J; bases unmatched to any gene: 5. CDR1 and CDR2 (germline): KGHDR, SFDVKD. The CDR3 sequence: CAIRTGSYEQYL. CDR3 bases: TGTGCCATTCGGACAGGGAGCTACGAGCAGTACTTG.

The chain recombines TRBV7-2 with TRBJ2-4; the D is unclear. V was cut by 0 bases and J by 7 bases, with 4 bases left in between. This CDR3 region has 12 residues. The germline gives CDR1 SGHTA, CDR2 FQGNSA. In DNA, the CDR3 is TGTGCCAGCAGCTTAGCGTGGAACATTCAGTACTTC. It codes for CASSLAWNIQYF.

V is TRBV29-1 and J is TRBJ1-5; D not resolved. CDR3 length: 13 amino acids. V was clipped by 2 bases and J by 4 bases, with 9 bases between them. Germline assignment: CDR1 SQVTM and CDR2 ANQGSEA. CDR3: CSVEPGPNQPQHF. Written as DNA, the CDR3 is TGCAGCGTTGAACCGGGTCCAAATCAGCCCCAGCATTTT.

CDR3 residues: CASSLALRGSDTQYF. CDR3 in DNA: TGTGCCAGCAGCTTAGCTTTACGAGGATCCGATACGCAGTATTTT. The chain joins TRBV11-2 to TRBJ2-3, with no clear D. The CDR3 is 15 residues long. CDR1 and CDR2 from the germline V gene are SGHAT and FQNNGV. V lost 1 base and J lost 6, with 14 bases in between.

This chain joins TRBV19 and TRBJ2-1; 11 bases agree with TRBD2. In germline, CDR1 is LNHDA, CDR2 SQIVND (reference sequence). The CDR3 sequence is 15 residues long. V shed 4 bases and J 9 bases; nucleotides not matched to a gene: 8. In DNA form, the CDR3 reads TGTGCCAGTAGTACGGTAGCGGGGGGGCACGCTGAGCAGTTCTTC. This translates into CASSTVAGGHAEQFF.